This T cell receptor (beta chain) originates from a study of blood T cell repertoires in COVID-19. Clones were read by immunoSEQ multiplex PCR, and TCRdb kept only the in-frame ones, dropping some. The top ten hold 7% to 10% of the sample, which has 140,000 to 150,000 clones, roughly 79% seen once. The CDR3 length is 19 residues. Per the germline V gene, CDR1 is SGDLS and CDR2 is YYNGEE. J lost 1 base, V lost 0 bases, and 6 bases had no gene match. V is TRBV9 and J is TRBJ2-3, with 15 bases aligning to TRBD2. The sequence derives from a human donor with acute or convalescent COVID-19. The donor label of this sample is uncertain. The sequenced sample was peripheral blood. The CDR3 here is CASSVDGLAGGSGTDTQYF. CDR3 bases: TGTGCCAGCAGCGTAGACGGACTAGCGGGGGGGTCGGGCACAGATACGCAGTATTTT.